These 15 T cell receptor beta chains originate from one sample sequenced in a study of tumor-infiltrating lymphocytes in localized non-small cell lung cancer. Only in-frame clones appear in the TCRdb table, and some are missing; sequencing was by immunoSEQ multiplex PCR. The table records 10,000 to 13,000 clones, around 86% of them present only once. Input material: uninvolved lung tissue not adjacent to the tumor. These receptors all come from a human donor with non-small cell lung cancer.

The rearrangement uses TRBV9 and TRBJ2-3; a possible D gene is TRBD2 (5 bases). Germline assignment: CDR1 SGDLS and CDR2 YYNGEE. The V end lost 4 bases, the J end lost 2 bases, and 14 bases lay between the germline ends. The CDR3 runs to 15 residues. CDR3 sequence: CASSSRTGPTDTQYF. CDR3 bases: TGTGCCAGCAGCTCTCGGACTGGCCCCACAGATACGCAGTATTTT.

The rearrangement joins TRBV5-5 to TRBJ1-4, with 7 bases that match TRBD1. The V gene end was trimmed by 4 bases and the J gene end by 7 bases; junction bases not matched to a gene: 7. Germline loops: CDR1 SGHKS, CDR2 YYEKEE (reference sequence). The CDR3 contains 14 residues. For the CDR3, the DNA is TGTGCCAGCAGCAAATCCGCAGGGGGTGAAAAACTGTTTTTT. Translation: CASSKSAGGEKLFF.

This clone was observed once. The genes are TRBV7-2 and TRBJ1-2; maybe TRBD1 (5 bases). V was clipped by 5 bases and J by 8 bases, with 15 bases between them. CDR1 and CDR2 (germline): SGHTA, FQGNSA. The CDR3 consists of 13 residues. CDR3 coding DNA: TGTGCCAGCAGCACGACAGCCTGGGGGGGCTACACCTTC. Translation: CASSTTAWGGYTF.

The J gene is TRBJ2-2, the V gene TRBV4-1; 11 bases are shared with TRBD2. J gave up 4 bases and V 4 bases, and 5 bases lay outside the gene matches. This CDR3 has 16 residues. Looked up from germline, CDR1 is MGHRA and CDR2 is YSYEKL. The CDR3 DNA follows: TGCGCCAGCAGCCTCGGGACTAGCGGCGCCACCGGGGAGCTGTTTTTT. Translation: CASSLGTSGATGELFF.

V usage is TRBV5-1 and J usage is TRBJ1-2, with TRBD1 matching 7 bases. CDR3 length: 17 amino acids. The junction had 16 bases not matched to a gene; V was cut back by 4 bases and J by 4 bases. Germline lookup yields CDR1 SGHRS and CDR2 YFSETQ. CDR3 sequence (DNA): TGCGCCAGCAGCCCTGGGGCAGGGGAACAGGGGTCCTATGGCTACACCTTC. This encodes CASSPGAGEQGSYGYTF.

The chain employs TRBV28 and TRBJ1-6; D possibly corresponds to TRBD1 (5 bases). V was clipped by 2 bases and J by 8 bases, with 13 bases between them. In germline, CDR1 is MDHEN, CDR2 SYDVKM. The CDR3 loop spans 15 amino acids. The CDR3 DNA reads TGTGCCAGCAGTTTAATTGGGGGTCCGTATTCACCCCTCCACTTT. Translating it yields CASSLIGGPYSPLHF.

The gene calls are TRBV5-1 and TRBJ1-2; 12 bases map to TRBD1. Germline V gene data show CDR1 as SGHRS and CDR2 as YFSETQ. Germline trimming cut 4 bases from V and 4 bases from J; bases unmatched to any gene: 11. CDR3 size: 17 residues. The CDR3 DNA follows: TGCGCCAGCAGCCAAAACCCGGGACAGGGGGCAGCCTATGGCTACACCTTC. It codes for CASSQNPGQGAAYGYTF.

This chain uses TRBV18 with TRBJ1-4; TRBD1 agrees at 7 bases. CDR1 is KGHSH, CDR2 LQKENI, per germline. The CDR3 runs 14 residues. With V trimmed by 3 bases and J by 6 bases, 4 bases remained unmatched. In DNA form, the CDR3 reads TGTGCCAGCTCACCGGGACAGACTCATGAAAAACTGTTTTTT. Residues: CASSPGQTHEKLFF.

Here the CDR3 DNA reads TGTGCCAGCAGTTACATGGACAGGGTCCACGAGCAGTACTTC. Translating gives CASSYMDRVHEQYF. The rearrangement joins TRBV6-5 to TRBJ2-7, with 8 nucleotides matching TRBD1. The germline gives CDR1 MNHEY, CDR2 SVGAGI. With V trimmed by 2 bases and J by 5 bases, 5 bases remained unmatched. The CDR3 loop spans 14 amino acids.

This clone was seen just once. The rearrangement uses TRBV4-2 and TRBJ1-2; TRBD1 is a possible D gene (5 bases). Trimming removed 1 base at V and 3 bases at J, with 9 bases between. The CDR3 has 14 amino acids. CDR1 and CDR2 (germline): LGHNA, YNFKEQ. The CDR3 DNA is TGTGCCAGCAGCCAAGCTTGGGGGGACTATGGCTACACCTTC. It codes for CASSQAWGDYGYTF.

The genes are TRBV6-1 and TRBJ1-1, with a possible D match to TRBD1 (5 bases). The CDR3 is 13 residues long. V lost 8 bases to trimming and J lost 4 bases, with 14 bases between them. Per the germline V gene, CDR1 is MNHNS and CDR2 is SASEGT. In nucleotides, the CDR3 is TGTGCCAGCGCTTCAGGGTTTTGCACTGAAGCTTTCTTT. This encodes CASASGFCTEAFF.

This chain uses TRBV5-1 with TRBJ2-7; D may correspond to TRBD1 or TRBD2 (6 bases each). The V gene lost 0 bases and the J gene lost 2 bases, with 12 bases spanning the gap. Germline CDR1 SGHRS, CDR2 YFSETQ. The CDR3 consists of 15 residues. The CDR3 DNA reads as TGCGCCAGCAGCTTGGGGCTGGGGGGCGCCTACGAGCAGTACTTC. It is translated as CASSLGLGGAYEQYF.

The chain carries TRBV7-9 and TRBJ2-1; D gene ambiguous. Deletions cut 1 base from V and 2 bases from J, with 6 bases between. Per the germline V gene, CDR1 is SEHNR and CDR2 is FQNEAQ (reference sequence). The CDR3 length is 14 residues. This chain's CDR3 is CASSLDTAYNEQFF. The CDR3 DNA reads TGTGCCAGCAGCTTAGATACAGCCTACAATGAGCAGTTCTTC.

The chain couples TRBV14 to TRBJ1-1; D not certain. Trimming pared 1 base from V and 0 bases from J, leaving 12 bases between. Looked up from germline, CDR1 is SGHDN and CDR2 is FVKESK. The CDR3 is 16 residues long. The CDR3 DNA sequence: TGTGCCAGCAGCCAAGTCGGCGGAATTATGAACACTGAAGCTTTCTTT. Its translation is CASSQVGGIMNTEAFF.

The genes are TRBV18 and TRBJ2-7; 8 nucleotides match TRBD1. Germline V gene data show CDR1 as KGHSH and CDR2 as LQKENI. Losses at the gene ends were 3 bases for V and 3 bases for J; bases not matched to a gene: 7. The CDR3 spans 15 residues. The CDR3 region has the DNA TGTGCCAGCTCACCGCAGACAGGGGCCGGCTACGAGCAGTACTTC. Translated: CASSPQTGAGYEQYF.